Following are 19 T cell receptor beta chains from one sample sequenced in a study of cytomegalovirus exposure and HLA in healthy donors. Primers for the PCR totalled 60 Vbeta and 13 Jbeta. TCRdb keeps only in-frame clones here, not all; method: immunoSEQ multiplex PCR. The sample has about 180,000 clones, over 75% seen once. Sequencing was carried out using PBMCs. These receptors were obtained from a woman aged 45-65 years in good health and CMV-seronegative.

Only a few counts were recorded for this clone. J is TRBJ2-5 and V is TRBV14; D is possibly TRBD2 (6 bases). V lost 1 base and J lost 10, with 13 bases in between. In germline, CDR1 is SGHDN, CDR2 FVKESK. The CDR3 consists of 13 residues. CDR3 coding DNA: TGTGCCAGCAGCCAAGCCTCCCCCGGGAGCCAGTACTTC. Translated: CASSQASPGSQYF.

This CDR3 reads CASSVTTSGYNEQFF. CDR3 coding DNA: TGTGCCAGCAGCGTAACAACTAGCGGATACAATGAGCAGTTCTTC. V is TRBV9 and J is TRBJ2-1, with 8 bases that match TRBD2. The CDR3 is made up of 15 amino acids. Germline V gene lookup returns CDR1 SGDLS and CDR2 YYNGEE. The V segment lost 1 base and the J segment 4 bases; nucleotides outside the gene matches: 4.

This chain uses TRBV28 with TRBJ2-4; TRBD1 aligns across 12 bases. The germline V gene has CDR1 MDHEN and CDR2 SYDVKM. The V segment lost 6 bases and the J segment 12 bases; nucleotides outside the gene matches: 15. This CDR3 comprises 16 residues. The CDR3 sequence: CASSSLGDRGHHNQYF. The CDR3 nucleotides read TGTGCCAGCAGCAGCCTGGGGGACAGGGGGCACCATAATCAGTACTTC.

The CDR3 nucleotides read TGTGCCAGCAGCGTAGACGGAGTTCAGCCCCAGCATTTT. It encodes CASSVDGVQPQHF. The chain uses TRBV9 and TRBJ1-5; D uncertain. CDR3 length: 13 residues. Germline loops: CDR1 SGDLS, CDR2 YYNGEE. Trimming shortened V by 0 bases and J by 6 bases, and 7 bases separated the two germline ends.

The chain has TRBV27 and TRBJ2-1, with 9 positions matching TRBD2. Germline lookup yields CDR1 MNHEY and CDR2 SMNVEV (reference sequence). The trim removed 4 bases at V and 4 bases at J, leaving 8 bases unmatched. The CDR3 totals 16 residues. This CDR3 reads CASSSISSGIYNEQFF. As DNA, the CDR3 is TGTGCCAGCAGTTCCATCTCTAGCGGGATATACAATGAGCAGTTCTTC.

The chain joins TRBV15 to TRBJ2-7; 7 bases are a match to TRBD2. The CDR3 sequence is 13 residues long. Germline-derived CDR1 and CDR2 are LNHNV and YYDKDF (reference sequence). The V gene end was trimmed by 3 bases and the J gene end by 4 bases; junction bases not matched to a gene: 3. The CDR3 nucleotides are TGTGCCACCAGCAGGGGGGGGAAATACGAGCAGTACTTC. Amino acid sequence: CATSRGGKYEQYF.

The V gene is TRBV5-4, the J gene TRBJ1-1, with a possible D match to TRBD1 (6 bases). Germline lookup yields CDR1 SGHNT and CDR2 YYREEE (reference sequence). CDR3 length equals 14 residues. Trimming left V 2 bases short and J 8 bases short, with 16 bases between. As DNA, the CDR3 is TGTGCCAGCAGCTTAGGATTTGGGGGCGCGGAAGCTTTCTTT. Its translation: CASSLGFGGAEAFF.

The chain employs TRBV27 and TRBJ2-7; tentatively, D is TRBD1 (5 bases). Trimming cost V 3 bases and J 1 base, with 7 bases left between them. The CDR3 is 13 residues long. Germline V gives CDR1 MNHEY, CDR2 SMNVEV (reference sequence). DNA for the CDR3: TGTGCCAGCAGTTTTCAGGGTTCCTACGAGCAGTACTTC. Its translation: CASSFQGSYEQYF.

V usage is TRBV6-5 and J usage is TRBJ2-7; 9 bases are a match to TRBD1. Trimming cost V 0 bases and J 4 bases; bases outside gene matches: 4. The CDR3 spans 15 residues. Germline V gene lookup returns CDR1 MNHEY and CDR2 SVGAGI. DNA of the CDR3: TGTGCCAGCAGTTACTCCGTGGACAGGGGTTACGAGCAGTACTTC. Translated, it gives CASSYSVDRGYEQYF.

This clone has only a few counts. V gene TRBV9 combines with J gene TRBJ2-5; TRBD1 matches at 7 bases. The J call could be wrong; TRBJ2-7 is a better fit for the DNA end. The CDR3 runs 14 residues. Germline-derived CDR1 and CDR2 are SGDLS and YYNGEE. The CDR3: CASSAQGNSYEQYF. The CDR3 DNA reads as TGTGCCAGCAGCGCACAGGGGAATTCCTACGAGCAGTACTTC.

V and J are TRBV11-3 and TRBJ1-3; 8 nucleotides line up with TRBD1. V was pared by 5 bases and J by 2 bases, with 2 bases of the junction left unmatched. The CDR3 loop spans 14 amino acids. The germline V gene encodes CDR1 SGHNT and CDR2 YENEEA. CDR3 DNA: TGTGCCAGCAGCAAGACAGGGGCTGGAAACACCATATATTTT. It codes for CASSKTGAGNTIYF.

This clone was counted only a few times. The V and J genes are TRBV10-3 and TRBJ1-1; D perhaps matches TRBD1 (6 bases). The CDR3 totals 15 residues. Germline values: CDR1 ENHRY, CDR2 SYGVKD. The V gene lost 4 bases and the J gene lost 3 bases, with 15 bases spanning the gap. As DNA, the CDR3 is TGTGCCATCAGTGTACAGGGAGGGTCGGACACTGAAGCTTTCTTT. It specifies CAISVQGGSDTEAFF.

The V and J genes are TRBV6-1 and TRBJ1-4, with D possibly being TRBD1 (5 bases). The CDR3 runs 17 residues. Germline V lookup: CDR1 MNHNS, CDR2 SASEGT. V was pared by 2 bases and J by 8 bases, with 21 bases between. CDR3: CASSEWGSAGLQEKLFF. CDR3 bases: TGTGCCAGCAGTGAATGGGGGTCGGCAGGACTACAAGAAAAACTGTTTTTT.

V usage is TRBV5-8 and J usage is TRBJ1-5; 8 nucleotides agree with TRBD1. Germline CDR1 reads SGHTS; CDR2 reads YDEGEE. The CDR3 is made up of 15 amino acids. V was clipped by 5 bases and J by 6 bases; unmatched bases: 10. CDR3 DNA sequence: TGTGCCAGCAGGGAAACCGGGACAGGTCGTCAGCCCCAGCATTTT. Translation gives CASRETGTGRQPQHF.

This chain uses TRBV4-2 with TRBJ2-2; TRBD1 matches 7 bases. Germline-derived CDR1 and CDR2 are LGHNA and YNFKEQ. V dropped 4 bases and J dropped 3; count of bases not matched to a gene: 5. The CDR3 runs 15 residues. In DNA, the CDR3 is TGTGCCAGCAGCCCCGGACAGGCGGACACCGGGGAGCTGTTTTTT. Residues: CASSPGQADTGELFF.

This clone was counted a few times. The chain joins TRBV6-1 to TRBJ1-3; D is possibly TRBD1 (5 bases). The V gene's germline CDR1 is MNHNS and CDR2 SASEGT. Trimming removed 6 bases from V and 2 bases from J, with 14 bases in between. The CDR3 runs to 15 residues. The CDR3 coding sequence is TGTGCCAGCAGGATACAGGAGTTCACTGGAAACACCATATATTTT. This encodes CASRIQEFTGNTIYF.

This chain uses TRBV5-1 with TRBJ2-1; 9 bases line up with TRBD2. Per germline, CDR1 SGHRS and CDR2 YFSETQ. CDR3 length: 18 residues. Trimming cost V 4 bases and J 3 bases; bases outside gene matches: 14. In nucleotides, the CDR3 is TGCGCCAGCAGCCCAGGAGGTGGCGGGGGGGGATTCTACAATGAGCAGTTCTTC. It codes for CASSPGGGGGGFYNEQFF.

The chain employs TRBV28 and TRBJ2-7, with 12 positions matching TRBD2. The CDR3 consists of 19 residues. Germline CDR1 is MDHEN and CDR2 is SYDVKM. After removal of 4 bases from V and 2 bases from J, the junction contained 15 bases not matched to a gene. CDR3 DNA: TGTGCCAGCAGTTCCTCCCTTTGGACTAGCGGGGCGCCCCCCTACGAGCAGTACTTC. Protein sequence: CASSSSLWTSGAPPYEQYF.

This chain uses TRBV10-3 with TRBJ2-3, with TRBD2 matching over 12 bases. Germline lookup yields CDR1 ENHRY and CDR2 SYGVKD. The ends lost 8 bases at V and 2 bases at J; junction bases unmatched: 5. This CDR3 is built from 15 residues. The CDR3 nucleotides are TGTGCCATCGGGACTAGCGGGTTGCTCACAGATACGCAGTATTTT. Protein sequence: CAIGTSGLLTDTQYF.